These T cell receptor beta chains were read from a single sample in a study of blood T cells in healthy people across ages. TCRdb used MiXCR to reprocess the 5' RACE reads, holding one entry per CDR3 protein. Among roughly 800,000 distinct CDR3 sequences listed, about three fifths were seen once. Sequencing used blood. The receptors here all came from a man aged 25-45 years in good health. Both conserved end residues are part of each CDR3. D genes are given only for firm matches. Clone size appears in some rows only: once, few, many, or a class for an expanded clone.

abundance: many
v_gene: TRBV2
d_gene: -
j_gene: TRBJ2-1
CDR3aa: CASRASEIEQFF
CDR3nt: TGTGCCAGCAGGGCTAGCGAGATTGAGCAGTTCTTC

abundance: few
v_gene: TRBV6-6
d_gene: TRBD2
j_gene: TRBJ2-7
CDR3aa: CASTASGSSYEQYF
CDR3nt: TGTGCCAGCACGGCCAGCGGGAGCTCCTACGAGCAGTACTTC

abundance: -
v_gene: TRBV7-9
d_gene: -
j_gene: TRBJ2-5
CDR3aa: CASSLIWGEGETQYF
CDR3nt: TGTGCCAGCAGCTTAATATGGGGGGAAGGAGAGACCCAGTACTTC

abundance: -
v_gene: TRBV5-1
d_gene: -
j_gene: TRBJ2-1
CDR3aa: CASSLAERVLRDEQFF
CDR3nt: TGCGCCAGCAGCTTGGCCGAGCGGGTCCTGAGGGATGAGCAGTTCTTC

abundance: -
v_gene: TRBV12-3/TRBV12-4
d_gene: -
j_gene: TRBJ1-2
CDR3aa: CASSLVGESGYGYTF
CDR3nt: TGTGCCAGCAGTTTGGTAGGGGAATCGGGCTATGGCTACACCTTC

abundance: few
v_gene: TRBV20-1
d_gene: -
j_gene: TRBJ1-2
CDR3aa: CSARGWMEYGYTF
CDR3nt: TGCAGTGCCCGAGGCTGGATGGAATATGGCTACACCTTC

abundance: -
v_gene: TRBV20-1
d_gene: -
j_gene: TRBJ2-1
CDR3aa: CSARSRIEVNEQFF
CDR3nt: TGCAGTGCTAGAAGTAGGATCGAGGTCAATGAGCAGTTCTTC

abundance: -
v_gene: TRBV12-3/TRBV12-4
d_gene: -
j_gene: TRBJ1-1
CDR3aa: CASNYGRGREAFF
CDR3nt: TGTGCCAGCAACTACGGTAGGGGTAGGGAAGCTTTCTTT

abundance: -
v_gene: TRBV12-3/TRBV12-4
d_gene: -
j_gene: TRBJ1-1
CDR3aa: CASERVLGTEAFF
CDR3nt: TGTGCCAGCGAAAGGGTGTTGGGCACTGAAGCTTTCTTT

abundance: few
v_gene: TRBV10-3
d_gene: -
j_gene: TRBJ2-7
CDR3aa: CAIRMTGIDDEQYF
CDR3nt: TGTGCCATCAGAATGACCGGTATTGATGACGAGCAGTACTTC

abundance: -
v_gene: TRBV19
d_gene: -
j_gene: TRBJ2-7
CDR3aa: CASSTQPLGDEQYF
CDR3nt: TGTGCCAGTAGTACCCAGCCGCTAGGGGACGAGCAGTACTTC

abundance: -
v_gene: TRBV5-1
d_gene: TRBD1
j_gene: TRBJ1-1
CDR3aa: CASTENIDRAGEAFF
CDR3nt: TGCGCCAGCACCGAGAATATAGACAGGGCAGGAGAAGCTTTCTTT

abundance: few
v_gene: TRBV20-1
d_gene: -
j_gene: TRBJ2-7
CDR3aa: CSARPGTPPYEQYF
CDR3nt: TGCAGTGCTAGACCCGGGACACCTCCCTACGAGCAGTACTTC

abundance: -
v_gene: TRBV20-1
d_gene: -
j_gene: TRBJ1-1
CDR3aa: CSAAGALSNTEAFF
CDR3nt: TGCAGTGCAGCCGGGGCGCTTAGCAACACTGAAGCTTTCTTT

abundance: -
v_gene: TRBV6-1
d_gene: -
j_gene: TRBJ1-1
CDR3aa: CASSKLLFGVDTEAFF
CDR3nt: TGTGCCAGCAGTAAACTTCTGTTTGGGGTCGACACTGAAGCTTTCTTT

abundance: -
v_gene: TRBV2
d_gene: -
j_gene: TRBJ1-4
CDR3aa: CASSESTGREEKLFF
CDR3nt: TGTGCCAGCAGTGAATCTACGGGGCGGGAGGAAAAACTGTTTTTT

abundance: once
v_gene: TRBV7-2
d_gene: TRBD2
j_gene: TRBJ2-1
CDR3aa: CASSLVPLAGRAGEQFF
CDR3nt: TGTGCCAGCAGCTTAGTACCACTAGCGGGAAGGGCAGGGGAGCAGTTCTTC

abundance: -
v_gene: TRBV5-1
d_gene: -
j_gene: TRBJ1-2
CDR3aa: CASSPQLLQGGYGYTF
CDR3nt: TGCGCCAGCAGCCCTCAGCTTTTACAGGGCGGCTATGGCTACACCTTC

abundance: -
v_gene: TRBV4-2
d_gene: TRBD1
j_gene: TRBJ2-7
CDR3aa: CASSQEGARGRAYSYEQYF
CDR3nt: TGTGCCAGCAGCCAAGAGGGGGCGAGGGGGCGGGCCTACTCCTACGAGCAGTACTTC

abundance: -
v_gene: TRBV7-2
d_gene: TRBD1
j_gene: TRBJ1-2
CDR3aa: CASSVGQGDVYTF
CDR3nt: TGTGCCAGCAGCGTTGGACAGGGGGACGTCTACACCTTC

abundance: once
v_gene: TRBV2
d_gene: -
j_gene: TRBJ1-5
CDR3aa: CASGQGTTGDQPQHF
CDR3nt: TGTGCCAGCGGCCAAGGGACCACGGGCGATCAGCCCCAGCATTTT

abundance: few
v_gene: TRBV11-2
d_gene: TRBD1
j_gene: TRBJ2-5
CDR3aa: CASSSRTGGVETQYF
CDR3nt: TGTGCCAGCAGCTCCCGGACAGGGGGCGTAGAGACCCAGTACTTC

abundance: once
v_gene: TRBV20-1
d_gene: TRBD2
j_gene: TRBJ2-7
CDR3aa: CSADTSGGNYEQYF
CDR3nt: TGCAGTGCCGACACTAGCGGGGGCAATTACGAGCAGTACTTC

abundance: -
v_gene: TRBV6-8
d_gene: -
j_gene: TRBJ1-2
CDR3aa: CASSYRGANYDYTF
CDR3nt: TGTGCCAGCAGTTACCGGGGCGCTAACTATGACTACACCTTC

abundance: -
v_gene: TRBV29-1
d_gene: -
j_gene: TRBJ2-1
CDR3aa: CSVGHPKGQSSYNEQFF
CDR3nt: TGCAGCGTGGGACATCCGAAGGGGCAGAGCTCCTACAATGAGCAGTTCTTC

abundance: -
v_gene: TRBV18
d_gene: -
j_gene: TRBJ2-7
CDR3aa: CASSELDTPYYEQYF
CDR3nt: TGTGCCAGCTCAGAGCTCGACACACCGTACTACGAGCAGTACTTC

abundance: -
v_gene: TRBV20-1
d_gene: -
j_gene: TRBJ2-7
CDR3aa: CSARDTRAGRHTYEQYF
CDR3nt: TGCAGTGCTAGAGATACCCGAGCCGGACGGCACACCTACGAGCAGTACTTC

abundance: -
v_gene: TRBV7-8
d_gene: TRBD2
j_gene: TRBJ2-3
CDR3aa: CASSGRLAGGDTDTQYF
CDR3nt: TGTGCCAGCAGCGGGAGACTAGCGGGAGGGGACACAGATACGCAGTATTTT

abundance: once
v_gene: TRBV7-3
d_gene: -
j_gene: TRBJ2-6
CDR3aa: CASSLNPSSGANVLTF
CDR3nt: TGTGCCAGCAGCTTAAATCCAAGCTCTGGGGCCAACGTCCTGACTTTC

abundance: -
v_gene: TRBV5-4
d_gene: -
j_gene: TRBJ2-5
CDR3aa: CASSTRTKGETQYF
CDR3nt: TGTGCCAGCAGCACCCGGACGAAAGGGGAGACCCAGTACTTC

abundance: -
v_gene: TRBV3-1
d_gene: -
j_gene: TRBJ2-5
CDR3aa: CASSQAATMGETQYF
CDR3nt: TGTGCCAGCAGCCAAGCGGCGACAATGGGCGAGACCCAGTACTTC

abundance: -
v_gene: TRBV3-1
d_gene: TRBD2
j_gene: TRBJ2-1
CDR3aa: CASSQGLAGGFYNEQFF
CDR3nt: TGTGCCAGCAGCCAAGGACTAGCGGGGGGTTTCTACAATGAGCAGTTCTTC

abundance: -
v_gene: TRBV10-3
d_gene: TRBD1
j_gene: TRBJ1-2
CDR3aa: CAIRGQGDDGYTF
CDR3nt: TGTGCCATCAGGGGACAGGGAGACGATGGCTACACCTTC

abundance: few
v_gene: TRBV5-1
d_gene: -
j_gene: TRBJ2-4
CDR3aa: CASSLSDREVQYF
CDR3nt: TGCGCCAGCAGCCTTTCTGACAGGGAGGTTCAGTACTTC

abundance: many
v_gene: TRBV6-6
d_gene: TRBD1
j_gene: TRBJ1-1
CDR3aa: CASEDSRGSTEAFF
CDR3nt: TGTGCCAGCGAGGATTCCAGGGGGAGCACTGAAGCTTTCTTT

abundance: -
v_gene: TRBV7-9
d_gene: -
j_gene: TRBJ2-7
CDR3aa: CASAGPEYYEQYF
CDR3nt: TGTGCCAGCGCGGGACCGGAATACTACGAGCAGTACTTC

abundance: -
v_gene: TRBV20-1
d_gene: -
j_gene: TRBJ2-4
CDR3aa: CSFGGSQNIQYF
CDR3nt: TGCAGTTTTGGGGGCAGCCAAAACATTCAGTACTTC

abundance: -
v_gene: TRBV5-6
d_gene: TRBD1
j_gene: TRBJ2-5
CDR3aa: CASRLQGVETQYF
CDR3nt: TGTGCCAGCAGATTACAGGGGGTAGAGACCCAGTACTTC

abundance: -
v_gene: TRBV6-2/TRBV6-3
d_gene: -
j_gene: TRBJ2-7
CDR3aa: CASSYYGYEQYF
CDR3nt: TGTGCCAGCAGTTATTACGGCTACGAGCAGTACTTC

abundance: -
v_gene: TRBV7-9
d_gene: -
j_gene: TRBJ2-5
CDR3aa: CASSLARTGKETQYF
CDR3nt: TGTGCCAGCAGCTTAGCTCGGACTGGAAAAGAGACCCAGTACTTC

abundance: -
v_gene: TRBV6-5
d_gene: -
j_gene: TRBJ2-1
CDR3aa: CTSRSALGRGVNEQFF
CDR3nt: TGTACCAGCAGGTCCGCCCTAGGCCGTGGGGTCAATGAGCAGTTCTTC

abundance: -
v_gene: TRBV4-1
d_gene: -
j_gene: TRBJ2-3
CDR3aa: CASSQVTDTQYF
CDR3nt: TGTGCCAGCAGCCAAGTCACAGATACGCAGTATTTT

abundance: -
v_gene: TRBV4-3
d_gene: TRBD2
j_gene: TRBJ2-7
CDR3aa: CASSQALAGVNEQYF
CDR3nt: TGCGCCAGCAGCCAAGCGCTAGCGGGAGTGAATGAGCAGTACTTC

abundance: -
v_gene: TRBV5-1
d_gene: TRBD1
j_gene: TRBJ2-6
CDR3aa: CASGDSPTSGANVLTF
CDR3nt: TGCGCCAGTGGGGACAGTCCAACCTCTGGGGCCAACGTCCTGACTTTC

abundance: -
v_gene: TRBV20-1
d_gene: -
j_gene: TRBJ1-2
CDR3aa: CSAPRTDAYGCTF
CDR3nt: -

abundance: -
v_gene: TRBV20-1
d_gene: -
j_gene: TRBJ2-4
CDR3aa: CSARVSLAKNIQYF
CDR3nt: TGCAGTGCTAGGGTTTCCCTAGCCAAAAACATTCAGTACTTC

abundance: once
v_gene: TRBV9
d_gene: -
j_gene: TRBJ2-7
CDR3aa: CASSPNPNVAAEQYF
CDR3nt: TGTGCCAGCAGCCCTAACCCCAACGTAGCGGCCGAGCAGTACTTC

abundance: -
v_gene: TRBV7-9
d_gene: -
j_gene: TRBJ2-1
CDR3aa: CASSLAMGPTVNEQFF
CDR3nt: TGTGCCAGCAGCTTAGCGATGGGACCGACGGTGAATGAGCAGTTCTTC

abundance: -
v_gene: TRBV7-2
d_gene: -
j_gene: TRBJ2-1
CDR3aa: CASSIGLAAYNGQFF
CDR3nt: TGTGCCAGCAGCATCGGACTGGCCGCGTACAATGGGCAGTTCTTC

abundance: -
v_gene: TRBV7-2
d_gene: -
j_gene: TRBJ2-5
CDR3aa: CASTIAPQETQYF
CDR3nt: TGTGCCAGCACTATTGCCCCCCAAGAGACCCAGTACTTC

abundance: -
v_gene: TRBV12-3/TRBV12-4
d_gene: -
j_gene: TRBJ2-3
CDR3aa: CASSADFSTDTQYF
CDR3nt: TGTGCCAGCAGCGCGGACTTTAGCACAGATACGCAGTATTTT

abundance: -
v_gene: TRBV2
d_gene: -
j_gene: TRBJ1-5
CDR3aa: CASSVYGPGDQPQHF
CDR3nt: TGTGCCAGCAGTGTATACGGACCGGGGGATCAGCCCCAGCATTTT

abundance: few
v_gene: TRBV20-1
d_gene: -
j_gene: TRBJ1-1
CDR3aa: CSARIYTEAFF
CDR3nt: TGCAGTGCTAGGATATACACTGAAGCTTTCTTT

abundance: few
v_gene: TRBV12-3/TRBV12-4
d_gene: -
j_gene: TRBJ2-5
CDR3aa: CASIGGDQETQYF
CDR3nt: TGTGCCAGCATAGGAGGGGACCAAGAGACCCAGTACTTC

abundance: -
v_gene: TRBV27
d_gene: -
j_gene: TRBJ1-6
CDR3aa: CASSLQGPNSPLHF
CDR3nt: TGTGCCAGCAGCCTGCAGGGTCCTAATTCACCCCTCCACTTT